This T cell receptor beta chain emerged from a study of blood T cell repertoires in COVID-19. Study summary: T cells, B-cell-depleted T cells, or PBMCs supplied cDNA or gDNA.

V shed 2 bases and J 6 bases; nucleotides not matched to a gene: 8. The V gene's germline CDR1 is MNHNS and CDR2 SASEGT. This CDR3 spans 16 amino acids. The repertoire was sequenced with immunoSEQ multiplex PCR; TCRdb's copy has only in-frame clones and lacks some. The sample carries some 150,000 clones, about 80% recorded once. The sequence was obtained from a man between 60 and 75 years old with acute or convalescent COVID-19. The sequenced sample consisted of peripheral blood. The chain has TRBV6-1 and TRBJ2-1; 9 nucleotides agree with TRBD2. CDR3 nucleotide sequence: TGTGCCAGCAGTGAAAGGGGACTAGCATCATCCAATGAGCAGTTCTTC. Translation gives CASSERGLASSNEQFF.